The next 25 T cell receptor beta chains were all read from a single sample in a study of T cell repertoires in cytomegalovirus infection. TCRdb reprocessed the reads via MiXCR and lists one record per CDR3 protein. The repertoire holds some 310,000 distinct CDR3 sequences, with 20% to 25% as singletons. These receptors lack a known antigen. The sequencing used cultured PBMCs, collected from culture after CMV antigen stimulation. These receptor sequences come from a human donor in good health (CMV status not recorded). Some clones in this sample may be carry-over from other donors' samples.

This clonotype was recorded at least ten times. This chain uses TRBV12-3 or TRBV12-4 with TRBJ2-5, with 9 bases matching TRBD2. V gave up 1 base and J gave up 5 bases; unmatched junction bases: 14. This CDR3 is built from 18 residues. The CDR3 DNA reads as TGTGCCAGCAGTTTAGAATTGCGGGAGGGCCCGGGATTCGAGACCCAGTACTTC. Translated, it gives CASSLELREGPGFETQYF.

This clonotype was recorded a few times. The chain links TRBV24-1 to TRBJ1-2; D is uncertain. The CDR3 consists of 14 residues. V shed 3 bases and J shed 8 bases, with 15 bases lying between them. Germline-derived CDR1 and CDR2 are KGHDR and SFDVKD. CDR3 DNA sequence: TGTGCCACCAGTGATGGAGGTGCGTTATCCGGCTACACCTTC. Translation: CATSDGGALSGYTF.

This clonotype has just a few counts. The rearrangement uses TRBV7-6 and TRBJ2-2; 7 positions agree with TRBD2. The junction had 17 bases not matched to a gene; V was cut back by 1 base and J by 9 bases. CDR3 length: 18 amino acids. CDR1 is SGHVS, CDR2 FNYEAQ, per germline. CDR3 sequence: CASSLDREVPRKDRELFF. CDR3 coding DNA: TGTGCCAGCAGCTTAGACCGGGAGGTCCCGCGTAAGGACAGGGAGCTGTTTTTT.

This clonotype was detected many times. The chain is built from TRBV7-2 and TRBJ2-3; 14 bases fit TRBD2. Germline CDR1 is SGHTA and CDR2 is FQGNSA. CDR3 size: 16 residues. The V gene end was trimmed by 7 bases and the J gene end by 4 bases; junction bases not matched to a gene: 7. The CDR3 here is CASTPGLAGAADTQYF. The CDR3 nucleotides read TGTGCCAGCACGCCGGGACTAGCGGGAGCCGCAGATACGCAGTATTTT.

This clonotype was observed many times. The gene calls are TRBV5-1 and TRBJ2-1, with D uncertain. Per the germline V gene, CDR1 is SGHRS and CDR2 is YFSETQ. Trimming removed 0 bases at V and 2 bases at J, with 9 bases between. This CDR3 spans 15 amino acids. Here the CDR3 reads CASSLEVTAYNEQFF. CDR3 nucleotides: TGCGCCAGCAGCTTGGAGGTGACTGCCTACAATGAGCAGTTCTTC.

The V gene is TRBV29-1, the J gene TRBJ2-2; D not certain. The germline V and J ends were trimmed by 4 bases and 3 bases, with 9 bases remaining between them. This CDR3 is built from 13 residues. Germline V gene data show CDR1 as SQVTM and CDR2 as ANQGSEA. The CDR3 nucleotides are TGCAGCGTTGCCGCTACGGACACCGGGGAGCTGTTTTTT. This translates into CSVAATDTGELFF.

The chain employs TRBV20-1 and TRBJ1-1; D remains unclear. The CDR3 has 11 residues. V lost 3 bases, J lost 3 bases, and 5 bases lay in between. CDR1 and CDR2 from the germline V gene are DFQATT and SNEGSKA (reference sequence). CDR3 amino acids: CSARDYTEAFF. CDR3 sequence (DNA): TGCAGTGCTAGGGACTACACTGAAGCTTTCTTT.

The chain links TRBV20-1 to TRBJ1-2, with TRBD1 as a possible D gene (6 bases). CDR3 length equals 14 residues. V dropped 1 base and J dropped 7 bases, with 16 bases sitting between them. Germline CDR1 DFQATT, CDR2 SNEGSKA (reference sequence). DNA for the CDR3: TGCAGTGCTAGAGTCGACCCAGGGGCTGTTGGCTACACCTTC. This gives the protein CSARVDPGAVGYTF.

The chain links TRBV4-3 to TRBJ2-4; D perhaps matches TRBD1 (5 bases). V lost 0 bases and J 0 bases, leaving 9 bases between the germline ends. Germline V gene lookup returns CDR1 LGHNA and CDR2 YSLEER. The CDR3 has 16 residues. CDR3 DNA sequence: TGCGCCAGCAGCCAAGATCAGGGTATAGCCAAAAACATTCAGTACTTC. This translates into CASSQDQGIAKNIQYF.

This clonotype turned up a few times. V gene TRBV9 combines with J gene TRBJ2-7; D is possibly TRBD1 (5 bases). The V gene lost 4 bases and the J gene lost 9 bases, with 26 bases spanning the gap. This CDR3 has 16 residues. Germline V gene lookup returns CDR1 SGDLS and CDR2 YYNGEE. For the CDR3, the DNA is TGTGCCAGCAGCCACCGGACACAATCCTTCGTGGGCGTGCAGTACGTC. This encodes CASSHRTQSFVGVQYV.

The CDR3 nucleotides are TGTGCCAGCAGAAAACTCGACCCCTACAGGGCCCAAGAGACCCAGTACTTC. Protein: CASRKLDPYRAQETQYF. The chain carries TRBV6-6 and TRBJ2-5; maybe TRBD1 (6 bases). The V end was cut by 6 bases, the J end by 1 base, with 21 bases between. Germline values: CDR1 MNHNY, CDR2 SVGAGI (reference sequence). The CDR3 extends over 17 amino acids.

This clonotype came up a few times. This sequence joins TRBV4-1 and TRBJ2-5; 13 bases map to TRBD2. J was trimmed by 2 bases and V by 1 base; bases with no gene match: 10. Germline CDR1 MGHRA, CDR2 YSYEKL. The CDR3 is made up of 19 amino acids. CDR3 in amino acids: CASSQGSLAGGLLQETQYF. The CDR3 DNA sequence: TGCGCCAGCAGCCAAGGCTCACTAGCGGGAGGGTTATTACAAGAGACCCAGTACTTC.

V and J are TRBV20-1 and TRBJ2-7; D is unresolved. Trimming removed 5 bases from V and 4 bases from J, with 24 bases in between. CDR3 size: 16 residues. The germline gives CDR1 DFQATT, CDR2 SNEGSKA (reference sequence). The CDR3 here is CSAPTTERVLIYEQYF. CDR3 nucleotides: TGCAGTGCTCCTACCACCGAGAGAGTCCTCATTTACGAGCAGTACTTC.

This clonotype was detected ten times or more. The CDR3 DNA reads as TGTGCCAGCAGTCTGGATGCTAATCACGAGCAGTACTTC. Protein product: CASSLDANHEQYF. The chain has TRBV6-2 or TRBV6-3 and TRBJ2-7; D uncertain. This CDR3 is 13 amino acids long. CDR1 and CDR2 (germline): MNHEY, SVGEGT. The ends were cut back, 5 bases at V and 5 bases at J, with 13 bases in the middle.

V gene TRBV19 combines with J gene TRBJ2-2, with D perhaps TRBD1 (5 bases). V was pared by 7 bases and J by 7 bases, with 13 bases between. Germline V CDR1 and CDR2: LNHDA, SQIVND (reference sequence). This CDR3 region has 13 residues. CDR3 loop: CASKGHWGGELFF. CDR3 DNA: TGTGCCAGTAAGGGGCACTGGGGCGGGGAGCTGTTTTTT.

A single count supports this clonotype. V is TRBV6-2 or TRBV6-3 and J is TRBJ2-1; 10 nucleotides align to TRBD2. This CDR3 spans 15 amino acids. The V segment lost 2 bases and the J segment 4 bases; nucleotides outside the gene matches: 2. Germline CDR1 reads MNHEY; CDR2 reads SVGEGT. CDR3 residues: CASSYGTSVYNEQFF. CDR3 in DNA: TGTGCCAGCAGTTACGGGACTAGCGTGTACAATGAGCAGTTCTTC.

In this sample, this clonotype turned up many times. This chain joins TRBV7-2 and TRBJ2-3; perhaps TRBD2 as D (5 bases). The V gene lost 4 bases and the J gene lost 3 bases, with 14 bases spanning the gap. The V gene's germline CDR1 is SGHTA and CDR2 FQGNSA. This CDR3 contains 15 residues. The CDR3 coding sequence is TGTGCCAGCAGCTCCTGGGGAGACGGGACAGATACGCAGTATTTT. The encoded protein is CASSSWGDGTDTQYF.

Only a few counts were recorded for this clonotype. The chain has TRBV6-2 or TRBV6-3 and TRBJ2-1; 13 bases fit TRBD2. Germline V CDR1 and CDR2: MNHEY, SVGEGT. Trimming removed 6 bases from V and 7 bases from J; junction bases left unmatched: 9. This CDR3 contains 16 residues. CDR3 protein: CASSRTSGSRRNEQFF. CDR3 bases: TGTGCCAGCAGCAGGACTAGCGGGAGCAGGAGAAATGAGCAGTTCTTC.

This clonotype was counted a few times. The chain employs TRBV7-8 and TRBJ2-7; no definite D call. Germline CDR1 and CDR2: SGHVS and FQNEAQ. V shed 5 bases and J shed 4 bases, with 6 bases lying between them. CDR3 length: 11 amino acids. CDR3 sequence: CASSPKYEQYF. The CDR3 DNA reads as TGTGCCAGCAGCCCGAAGTACGAGCAGTACTTC.

This clonotype has a handful of counts. The J gene is TRBJ1-3, the V gene TRBV3-1, with 7 bases lining up with TRBD1. J gave up 0 bases and V 4 bases, and 6 bases lay outside the gene matches. The germline gives CDR1 LGHDT, CDR2 YNNKEL (reference sequence). The length of the CDR3 is 16 residues. The CDR3 nucleotides are TGTGCCAGCAGCCGCGGGACAGCCATCTCTGGAAACACCATATATTTT. This codes for CASSRGTAISGNTIYF.

The chain recombines TRBV19 with TRBJ1-5; unclear D gene. In germline, CDR1 is LNHDA, CDR2 SQIVND (reference sequence). This CDR3 is built from 15 residues. The ends were cut back, 3 bases at V and 0 bases at J, with 9 bases in the middle. In nucleotides, the CDR3 is TGTGCCAGTAGTATCACTCATACTAGCAATCAGCCCCAGCATTTT. This translates into CASSITHTSNQPQHF.

For this clonotype: A much larger clone lies one base from this, so it may be a read error. The rearrangement uses TRBV29-1 and TRBJ2-3, with a possible D match to TRBD2 (8 bases). From germline, CDR1 is SQVTM and CDR2 ANQGSEA. The CDR3 spans 17 residues. V lost 4 bases and J 2 bases, leaving 22 bases between the germline ends. The CDR3 is CSVGKLAEGAITDTQYF. The CDR3 DNA is TGCAGCGTTGGTAAACTAGCGGAGGGGGCTATCACAGATACGCAGTATTTT.

The chain has TRBV12-5 and TRBJ2-6; D remains ambiguous. CDR1 is LGHNT, CDR2 FRNRAP, per germline. V was clipped by 3 bases and J by 1 base, with 16 bases between them. The CDR3 has 18 amino acids. The CDR3 DNA follows: TGTGCTAGTGGTTTTTCGGCCGGATTACGGTCTGGGGCCAACGTCCTGACTTTC. Its translation: CASGFSAGLRSGANVLTF.

The J gene is TRBJ2-3, the V gene TRBV14; D call uncertain. V was cut by 1 base and J by 9 bases, with 5 bases left in between. The CDR3 spans 11 residues. Looked up from germline, CDR1 is SGHDN and CDR2 is FVKESK. The DNA for the CDR3 is TGTGCCAGCAGCCAAGTATGGACGCAGTATTTT. This translates into CASSQVWTQYF.

The rearrangement links TRBV2 to TRBJ2-7, with D unresolved. The length of the CDR3 is 12 residues. The germline gives CDR1 SNHLY, CDR2 FYNNEI. V was cut by 3 bases and J by 4 bases, with 7 bases left in between. The chain's CDR3 is CASSESRYEQYV. The DNA for the CDR3 is TGTGCCAGCAGTGAGTCGCGATACGAGCAGTACGTC.